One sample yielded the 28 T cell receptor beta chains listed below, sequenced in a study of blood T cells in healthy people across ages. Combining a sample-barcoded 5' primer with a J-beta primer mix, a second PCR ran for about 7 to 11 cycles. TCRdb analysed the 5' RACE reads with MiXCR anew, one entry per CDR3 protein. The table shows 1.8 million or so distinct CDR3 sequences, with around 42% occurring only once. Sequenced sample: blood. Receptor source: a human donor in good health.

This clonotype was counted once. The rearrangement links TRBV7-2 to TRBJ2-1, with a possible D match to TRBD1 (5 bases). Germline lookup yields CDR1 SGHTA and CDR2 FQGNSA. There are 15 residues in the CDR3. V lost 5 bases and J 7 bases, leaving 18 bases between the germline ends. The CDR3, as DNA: TGTGCCAGCAGCCCACGGCAGGGCAGGTGGAATGAGCAGTTCTTC. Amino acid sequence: CASSPRQGRWNEQFF.

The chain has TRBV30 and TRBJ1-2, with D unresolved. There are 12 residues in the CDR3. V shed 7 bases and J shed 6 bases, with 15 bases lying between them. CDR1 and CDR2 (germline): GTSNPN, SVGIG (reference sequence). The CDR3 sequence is CAYPSGSHGYTF. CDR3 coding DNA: TGTGCCTACCCAAGCGGGAGCCATGGCTACACCTTC.

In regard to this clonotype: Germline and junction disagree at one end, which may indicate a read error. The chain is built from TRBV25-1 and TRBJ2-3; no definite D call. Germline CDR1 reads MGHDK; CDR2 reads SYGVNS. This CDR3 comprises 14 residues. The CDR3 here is CASSDPRSTDTRYF. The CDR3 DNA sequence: TGTGCCAGCAGTGATCCGAGAAGCACAGATACGCGGTATTTT.

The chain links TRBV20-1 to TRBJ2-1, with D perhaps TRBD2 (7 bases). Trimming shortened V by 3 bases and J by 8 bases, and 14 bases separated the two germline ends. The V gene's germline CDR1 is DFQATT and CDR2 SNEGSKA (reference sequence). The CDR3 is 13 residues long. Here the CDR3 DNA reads TGCAGTGCTAGTAAGGGGGGGGGCTATGAGCAGTTCTTC. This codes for CSASKGGGYEQFF.

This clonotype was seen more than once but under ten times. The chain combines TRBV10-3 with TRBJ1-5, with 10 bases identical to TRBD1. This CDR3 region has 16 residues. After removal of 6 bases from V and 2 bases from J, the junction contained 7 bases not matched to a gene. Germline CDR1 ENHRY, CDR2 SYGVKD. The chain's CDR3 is CAIRAGQGVGNQPQHF. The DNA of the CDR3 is TGTGCCATCAGAGCCGGACAGGGGGTAGGCAATCAGCCCCAGCATTTT.

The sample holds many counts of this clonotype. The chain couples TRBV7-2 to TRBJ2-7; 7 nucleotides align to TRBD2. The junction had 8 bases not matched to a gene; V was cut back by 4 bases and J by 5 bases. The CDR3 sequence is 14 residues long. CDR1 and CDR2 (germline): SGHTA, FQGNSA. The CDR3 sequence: CASSSRTSSHEQYF. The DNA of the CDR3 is TGTGCCAGCAGCTCTCGGACTAGTTCGCACGAGCAGTACTTC.

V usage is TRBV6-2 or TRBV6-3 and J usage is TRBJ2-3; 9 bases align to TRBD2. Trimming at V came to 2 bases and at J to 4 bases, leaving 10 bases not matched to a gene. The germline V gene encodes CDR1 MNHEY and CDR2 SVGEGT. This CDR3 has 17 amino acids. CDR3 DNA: TGTGCCAGCAGTTACACGCCGCGGGGGGGCCGTGCAGATACGCAGTATTTT. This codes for CASSYTPRGGRADTQYF.

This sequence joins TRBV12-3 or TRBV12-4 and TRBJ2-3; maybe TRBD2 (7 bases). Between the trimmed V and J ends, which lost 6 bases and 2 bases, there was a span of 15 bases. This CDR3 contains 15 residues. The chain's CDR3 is CASSPGGGLTDTQYF. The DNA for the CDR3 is TGTGCCAGCAGCCCTGGGGGGGGGCTCACAGATACGCAGTATTTT.

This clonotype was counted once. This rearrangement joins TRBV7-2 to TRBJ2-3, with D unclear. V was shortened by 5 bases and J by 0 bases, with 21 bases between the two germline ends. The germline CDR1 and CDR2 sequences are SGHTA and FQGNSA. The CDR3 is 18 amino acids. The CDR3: CASSTIRTRPSSTDTQYF. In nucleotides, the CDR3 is TGTGCCAGCAGCACAATCCGGACGCGCCCCTCTAGCACAGATACGCAGTATTTT.

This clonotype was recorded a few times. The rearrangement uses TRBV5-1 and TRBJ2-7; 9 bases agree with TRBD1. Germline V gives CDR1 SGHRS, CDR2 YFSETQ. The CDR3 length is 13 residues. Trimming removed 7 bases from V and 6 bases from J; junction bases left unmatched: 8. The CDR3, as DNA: TGCGCCAGCGCCCGGGACAGGGTATTCGAGCAGTACTTC. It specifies CASARDRVFEQYF.

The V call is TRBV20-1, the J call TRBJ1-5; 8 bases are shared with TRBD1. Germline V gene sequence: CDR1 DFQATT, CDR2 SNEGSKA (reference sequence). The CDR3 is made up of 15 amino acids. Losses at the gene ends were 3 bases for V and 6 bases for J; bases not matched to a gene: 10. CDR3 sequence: CSASKQTGESQPQHF. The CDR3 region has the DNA TGCAGTGCTAGTAAACAGACAGGGGAGTCTCAGCCCCAGCATTTT.

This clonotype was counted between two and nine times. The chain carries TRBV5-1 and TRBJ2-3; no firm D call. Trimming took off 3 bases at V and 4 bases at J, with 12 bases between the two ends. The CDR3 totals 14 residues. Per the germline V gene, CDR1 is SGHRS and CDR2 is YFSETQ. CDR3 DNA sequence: TGCGCCAGCAGCTCCCTGCTTGGGGCAGATACGCAGTATTTT. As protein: CASSSLLGADTQYF.

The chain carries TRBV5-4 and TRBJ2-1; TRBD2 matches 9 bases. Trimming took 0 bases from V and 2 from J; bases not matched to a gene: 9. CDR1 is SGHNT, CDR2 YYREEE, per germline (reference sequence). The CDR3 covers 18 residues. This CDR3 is CASSLDGSGGNTYNEQFF. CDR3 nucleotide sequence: TGTGCCAGCAGCTTGGATGGGAGCGGGGGGAACACCTACAATGAGCAGTTCTTC. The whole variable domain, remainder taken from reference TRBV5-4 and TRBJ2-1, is ETGVTQSPTHLIKTRGQQVTLRCSSQSGHNTVSWYQQALGQGPQFIFQYYREEENGRGNFPPRFSGLQFPNYSSELNVNALELDDSALYLCASSLDGSGGNTYNEQFFGPGTRLTVL.

CDR3 DNA: TGTGCCAGCAGCTTAATGTCAGACACCCACTATGGCTACACCTTC. It translates to CASSLMSDTHYGYTF. The chain couples TRBV13 to TRBJ1-2; D remains ambiguous. The V gene's germline CDR1 is PRHDT and CDR2 FYEKMQ (reference sequence). Deletions cut 2 bases from V and 3 bases from J, with 13 bases between. The CDR3 has 15 amino acids. The full variable domain, in which reference TRBV13 and TRBJ1-2 provide the parts outside the CDR3, is AAGVIQSPRHLIKEKRETATLKCYPIPRHDTVYWYQQGPGQDPQFLISFYEKMQSDKGSIPDRFSAQQFSDYHSELNMSSLELGDSALYFCASSLMSDTHYGYTFGSGTRLTVV.

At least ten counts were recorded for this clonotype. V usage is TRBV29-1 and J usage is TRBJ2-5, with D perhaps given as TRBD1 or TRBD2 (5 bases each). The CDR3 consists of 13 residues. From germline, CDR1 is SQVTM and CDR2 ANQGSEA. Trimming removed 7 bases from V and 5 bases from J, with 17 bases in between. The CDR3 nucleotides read TGCAGCGGCGTGTGGGGGTTAGGTGAGACCCAGTACTTC. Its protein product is CSGVWGLGETQYF.

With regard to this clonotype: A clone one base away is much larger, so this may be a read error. As DNA, the CDR3 is TGCAGCGTTGGGGTCGCCGGAAGCACCATATATTTT. This sequence encodes CSVGVAGSTIYF. This sequence joins TRBV29-1 and TRBJ1-3; D uncertain. CDR1 SQVTM and CDR2 ANQGSEA come from the germline V gene. There are 12 residues in the CDR3.

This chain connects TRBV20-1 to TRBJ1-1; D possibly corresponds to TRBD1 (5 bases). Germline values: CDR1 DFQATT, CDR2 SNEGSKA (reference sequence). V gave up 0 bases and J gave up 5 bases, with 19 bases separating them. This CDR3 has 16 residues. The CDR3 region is CSARDGARVGTTEAFF. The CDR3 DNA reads TGCAGTGCTAGAGATGGGGCACGGGTTGGGACGACTGAAGCTTTCTTT.

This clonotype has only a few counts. CDR3 DNA sequence: TGCGCCAGCAGCTCCGAAGACAGTCCCTACGAGCAGTACTTC. Protein product: CASSSEDSPYEQYF. The J gene is TRBJ2-7, the V gene TRBV5-1, with a possible D match to TRBD1 (5 bases). The V gene lost 3 bases and the J gene lost 2 bases, with 12 bases spanning the gap. CDR3 length equals 14 residues. The germline CDR1 and CDR2 sequences are SGHRS and YFSETQ.

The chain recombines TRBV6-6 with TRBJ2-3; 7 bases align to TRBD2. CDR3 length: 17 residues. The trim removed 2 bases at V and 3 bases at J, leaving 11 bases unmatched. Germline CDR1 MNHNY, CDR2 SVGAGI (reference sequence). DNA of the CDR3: TGTGCCAGCAGTTACGGATGGGCGGGGGAGATTACAGATACGCAGTATTTT. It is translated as CASSYGWAGEITDTQYF.

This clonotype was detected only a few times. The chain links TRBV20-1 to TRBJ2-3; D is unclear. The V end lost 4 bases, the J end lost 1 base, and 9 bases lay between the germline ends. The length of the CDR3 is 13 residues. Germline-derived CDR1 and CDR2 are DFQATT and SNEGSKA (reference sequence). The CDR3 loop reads CSAIGLGTDTQYF. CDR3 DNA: TGCAGTGCTATCGGCTTGGGCACAGATACGCAGTATTTT.

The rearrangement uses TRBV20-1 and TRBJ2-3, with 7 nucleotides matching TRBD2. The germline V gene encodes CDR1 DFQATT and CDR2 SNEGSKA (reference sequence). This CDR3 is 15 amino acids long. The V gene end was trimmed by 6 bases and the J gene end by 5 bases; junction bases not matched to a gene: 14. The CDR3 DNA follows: TGCAGTGCGGGGGGGGACGGGCATCAAGGAGATACGCAGTATTTT. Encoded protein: CSAGGDGHQGDTQYF.

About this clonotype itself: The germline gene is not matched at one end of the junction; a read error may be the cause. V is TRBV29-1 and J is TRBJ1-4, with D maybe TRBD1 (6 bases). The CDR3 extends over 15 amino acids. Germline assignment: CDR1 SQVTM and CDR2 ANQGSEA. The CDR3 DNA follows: TGCAGCGTTGAAGGGGAAGGGACAACTAGTGAAAAACTGTTTTTT. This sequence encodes CSVEGEGTTSEKLFF. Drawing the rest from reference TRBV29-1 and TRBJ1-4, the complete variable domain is SAVISQKPSRDICQRGTSLTIQCQVDSQVTMMFWYRQQPGQSLTLIATANQGSEATYESGFVIDKFPISRPNLTFSTLTVSNMSPEDSSIYLCSVEGEGTTSEKLFFGSGTQLSVL.

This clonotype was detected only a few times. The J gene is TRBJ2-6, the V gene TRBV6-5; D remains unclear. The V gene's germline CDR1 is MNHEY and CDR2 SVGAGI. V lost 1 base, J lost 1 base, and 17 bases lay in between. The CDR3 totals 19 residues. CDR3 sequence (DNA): TGTGCCAGCAGTTACTTGAGACCGAACGCACTTTCTGGGGCCAACGTCCTGACTTTC. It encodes CASSYLRPNALSGANVLTF.

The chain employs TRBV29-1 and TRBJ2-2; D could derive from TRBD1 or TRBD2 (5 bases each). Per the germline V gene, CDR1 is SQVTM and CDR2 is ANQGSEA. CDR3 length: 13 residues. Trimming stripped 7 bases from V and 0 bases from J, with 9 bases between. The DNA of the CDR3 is TGCAGCGCTGGGACGCCGAACACCGGGGAGCTGTTTTTT. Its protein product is CSAGTPNTGELFF.

The chain's CDR3 is CASSRGGVANVLTF. The CDR3 coding sequence is TGCGCCAGCAGCCGGGGGGGGGTCGCCAACGTCCTGACTTTC. V and J are TRBV5-1 and TRBJ2-6; 8 nucleotides align to TRBD2. V shed 4 bases and J 7 bases; nucleotides not matched to a gene: 4. The germline gives CDR1 SGHRS, CDR2 YFSETQ. There are 14 residues in the CDR3.

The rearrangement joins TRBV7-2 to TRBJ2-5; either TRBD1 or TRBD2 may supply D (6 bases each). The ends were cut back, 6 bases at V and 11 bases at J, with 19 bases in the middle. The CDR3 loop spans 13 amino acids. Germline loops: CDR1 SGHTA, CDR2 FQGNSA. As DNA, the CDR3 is TGTGCCAGCAGTCGTAGGGGGGCCAGTGAGCAGTACTTC. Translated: CASSRRGASEQYF.

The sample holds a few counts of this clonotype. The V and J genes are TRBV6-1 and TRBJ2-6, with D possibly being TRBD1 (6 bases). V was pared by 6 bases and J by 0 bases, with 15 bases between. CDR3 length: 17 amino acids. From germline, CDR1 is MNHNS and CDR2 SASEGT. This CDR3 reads CASRATGYSSGANVLTF. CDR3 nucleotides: TGTGCCAGCAGAGCGACAGGTTACTCCTCTGGGGCCAACGTCCTGACTTTC.

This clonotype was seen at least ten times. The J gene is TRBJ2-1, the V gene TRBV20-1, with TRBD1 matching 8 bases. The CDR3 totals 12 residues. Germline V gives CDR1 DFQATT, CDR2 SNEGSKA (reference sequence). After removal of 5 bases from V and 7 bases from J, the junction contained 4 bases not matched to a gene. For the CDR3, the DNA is TGCAGTGCTGAGAACAGGGGGAATGAGCAGTTCTTC. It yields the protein CSAENRGNEQFF.